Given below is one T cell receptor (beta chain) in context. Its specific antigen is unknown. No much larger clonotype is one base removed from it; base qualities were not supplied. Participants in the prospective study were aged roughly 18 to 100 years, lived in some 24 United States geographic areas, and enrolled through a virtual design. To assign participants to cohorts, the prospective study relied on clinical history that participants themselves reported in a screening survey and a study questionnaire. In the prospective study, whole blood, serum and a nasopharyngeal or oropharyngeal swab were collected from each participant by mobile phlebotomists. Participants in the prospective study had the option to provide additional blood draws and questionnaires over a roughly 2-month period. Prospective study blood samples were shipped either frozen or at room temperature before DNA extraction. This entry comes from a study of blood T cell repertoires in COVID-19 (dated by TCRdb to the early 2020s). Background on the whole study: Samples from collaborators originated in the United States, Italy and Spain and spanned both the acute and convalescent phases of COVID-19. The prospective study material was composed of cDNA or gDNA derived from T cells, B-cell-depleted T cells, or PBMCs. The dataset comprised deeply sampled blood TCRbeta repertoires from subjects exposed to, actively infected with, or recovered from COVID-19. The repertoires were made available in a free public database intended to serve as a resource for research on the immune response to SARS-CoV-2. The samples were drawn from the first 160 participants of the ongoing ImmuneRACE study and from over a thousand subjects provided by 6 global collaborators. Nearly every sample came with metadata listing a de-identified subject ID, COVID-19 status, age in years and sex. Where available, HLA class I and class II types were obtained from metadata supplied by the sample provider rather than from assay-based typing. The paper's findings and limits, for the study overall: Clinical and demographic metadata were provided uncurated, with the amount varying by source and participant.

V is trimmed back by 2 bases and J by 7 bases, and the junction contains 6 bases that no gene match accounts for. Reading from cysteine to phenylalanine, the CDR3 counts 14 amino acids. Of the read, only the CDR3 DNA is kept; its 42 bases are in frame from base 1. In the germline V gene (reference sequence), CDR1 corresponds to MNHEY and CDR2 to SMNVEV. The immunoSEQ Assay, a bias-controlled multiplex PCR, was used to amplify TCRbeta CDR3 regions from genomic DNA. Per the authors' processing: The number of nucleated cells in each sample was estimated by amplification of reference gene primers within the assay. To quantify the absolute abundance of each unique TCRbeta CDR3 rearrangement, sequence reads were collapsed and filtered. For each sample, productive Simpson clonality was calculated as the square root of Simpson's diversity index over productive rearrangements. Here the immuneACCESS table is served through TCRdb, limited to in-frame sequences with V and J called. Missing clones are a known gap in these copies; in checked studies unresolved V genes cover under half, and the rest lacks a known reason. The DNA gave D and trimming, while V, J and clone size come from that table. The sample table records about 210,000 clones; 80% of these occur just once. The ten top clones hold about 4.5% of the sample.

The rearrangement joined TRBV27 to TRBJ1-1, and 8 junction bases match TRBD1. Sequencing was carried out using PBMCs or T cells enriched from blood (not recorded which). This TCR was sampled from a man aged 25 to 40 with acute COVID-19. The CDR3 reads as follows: CASSLEQGESEAFF. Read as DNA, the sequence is TGTGCCAGCAGTTTAGAACAGGGGGAAAGTGAAGCTTTCTTT.